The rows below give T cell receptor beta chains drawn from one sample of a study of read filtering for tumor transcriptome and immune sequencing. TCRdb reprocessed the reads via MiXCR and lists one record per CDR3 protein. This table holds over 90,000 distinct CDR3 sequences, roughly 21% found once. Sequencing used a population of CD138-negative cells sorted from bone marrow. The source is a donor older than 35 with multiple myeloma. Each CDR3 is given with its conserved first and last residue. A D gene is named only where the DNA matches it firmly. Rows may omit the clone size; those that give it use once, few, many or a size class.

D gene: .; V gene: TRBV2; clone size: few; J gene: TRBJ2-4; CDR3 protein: CASSDETQNIQYF; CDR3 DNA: TGTGCCAGCAGCGATGAAACGCAAAACATTCAGTACTTC
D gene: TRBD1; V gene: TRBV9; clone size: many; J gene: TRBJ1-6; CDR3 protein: CASSETGASSYNSPLHF; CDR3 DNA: TGTGCCAGCAGCGAAACAGGGGCAAGCTCCTATAATTCACCCCTCCACTTT
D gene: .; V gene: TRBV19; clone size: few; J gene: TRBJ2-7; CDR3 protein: CASSMSAGDIYEQYF; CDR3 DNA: TGTGCCAGTAGTATGTCGGCAGGGGACATCTACGAGCAGTACTTC
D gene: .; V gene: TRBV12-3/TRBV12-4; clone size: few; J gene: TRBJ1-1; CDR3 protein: CASTPARGEGNTEAFF; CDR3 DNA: TGTGCCAGCACCCCTGCTCGAGGGGAAGGGAACACTGAAGCTTTCTTT
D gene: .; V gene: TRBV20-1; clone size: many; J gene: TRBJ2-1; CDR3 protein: CSARGGSRGGYNEQFF; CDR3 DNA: TGCAGTGCTAGAGGGGGATCGAGGGGGGGCTACAATGAGCAGTTCTTC
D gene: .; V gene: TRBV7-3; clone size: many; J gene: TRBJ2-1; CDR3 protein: CASSPGHLSYNEQFF; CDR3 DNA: TGTGCCAGCAGCCCCGGACACCTCTCCTACAATGAGCAGTTCTTC
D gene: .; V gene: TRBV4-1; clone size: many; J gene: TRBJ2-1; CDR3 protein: CASSQGTSRIEQFF; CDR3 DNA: TGCGCCAGCAGCCAAGGTACCAGCCGCATAGAGCAGTTCTTC
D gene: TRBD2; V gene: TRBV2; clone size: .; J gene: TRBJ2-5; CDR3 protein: CASSQAGGRQETQYF; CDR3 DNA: TGTGCCAGCAGTCAGGCGGGGGGCCGACAAGAGACCCAGTACTTC
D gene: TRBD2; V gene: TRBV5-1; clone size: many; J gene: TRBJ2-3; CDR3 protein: CASSFGTSGVRDTQYF; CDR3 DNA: TGCGCCAGCAGCTTTGGGACTAGCGGGGTGAGAGATACGCAGTATTTT
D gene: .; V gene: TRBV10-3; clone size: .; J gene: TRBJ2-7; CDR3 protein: CAIRRGSSYEQYF; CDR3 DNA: TGTGCCATCCGAAGGGGTAGCTCCTACGAGCAGTACTTC
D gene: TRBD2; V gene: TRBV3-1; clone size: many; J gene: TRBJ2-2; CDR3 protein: CASSQSKGLANDGELFF; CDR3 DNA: TGTGCCAGCAGCCAAAGCAAGGGACTAGCAAATGACGGGGAGCTGTTTTTT
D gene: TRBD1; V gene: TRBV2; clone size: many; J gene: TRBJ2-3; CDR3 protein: CASTGQFTDTQYF; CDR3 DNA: TGTGCCAGCACGGGACAGTTCACAGATACGCAGTATTTT
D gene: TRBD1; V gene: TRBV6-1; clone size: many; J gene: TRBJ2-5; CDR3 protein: CASSRGQATIAQETQYF; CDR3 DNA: TGTGCCAGCAGTAGGGGACAGGCCACTATCGCGCAAGAGACCCAGTACTTC
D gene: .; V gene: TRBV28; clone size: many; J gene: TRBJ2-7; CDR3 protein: CASRSGPTYEQYF; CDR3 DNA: TGTGCCAGCAGGTCGGGCCCCACCTACGAGCAGTACTTC
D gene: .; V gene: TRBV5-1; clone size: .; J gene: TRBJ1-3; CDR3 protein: CATQGPGSGNTIYF; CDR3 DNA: TGCGCCACCCAAGGCCCCGGGTCTGGAAACACCATATATTTT
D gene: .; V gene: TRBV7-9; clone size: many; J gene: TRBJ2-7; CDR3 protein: CASSLGPGEQYF; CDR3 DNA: TGTGCCAGCAGCTTAGGGCCGGGGGAGCAGTACTTC
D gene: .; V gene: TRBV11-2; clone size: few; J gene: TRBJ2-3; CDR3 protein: CASSLRQDIPTDTQYF; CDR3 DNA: TGTGCCAGCAGCTTACGACAGGACATTCCCACAGATACGCAGTATTTT
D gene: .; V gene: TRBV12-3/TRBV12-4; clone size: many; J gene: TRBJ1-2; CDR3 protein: CASSRTPVNYGYTF; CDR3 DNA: TGTGCCAGCAGTCGGACACCCGTTAACTATGGCTACACCTTC
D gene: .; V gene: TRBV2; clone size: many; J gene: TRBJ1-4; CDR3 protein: CASREQSSNEKLFF; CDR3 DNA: TGTGCCAGCAGAGAACAGAGCTCTAATGAAAAACTGTTTTTT
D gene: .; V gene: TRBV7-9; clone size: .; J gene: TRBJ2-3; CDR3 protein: CASSPYSDTQYF; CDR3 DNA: TGTGCCAGCAGCCCGTATAGCGATACGCAGTATTTT
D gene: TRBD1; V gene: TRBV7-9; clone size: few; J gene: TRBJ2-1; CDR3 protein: CASSLGKSGTGFYNEQFF; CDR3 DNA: TGTGCCAGCAGCTTAGGCAAATCCGGGACAGGGTTTTACAATGAGCAGTTCTTC
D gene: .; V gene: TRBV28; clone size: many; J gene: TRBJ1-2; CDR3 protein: CATALSNYGYTF; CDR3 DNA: TGTGCCACTGCGTTATCTAACTATGGCTACACCTTC
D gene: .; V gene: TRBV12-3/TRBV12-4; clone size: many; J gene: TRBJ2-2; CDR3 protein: CASSSPMRAYTGELFF; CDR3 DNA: TGTGCCAGCAGTTCCCCCATGAGGGCCTACACCGGGGAGCTGTTTTTT
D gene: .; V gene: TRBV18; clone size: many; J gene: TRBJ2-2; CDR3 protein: CASSLADPQITGELFF; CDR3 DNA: TGTGCCAGCTCCCTCGCCGACCCACAGATCACCGGGGAGCTGTTTTTT
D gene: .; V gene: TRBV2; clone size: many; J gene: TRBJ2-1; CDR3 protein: CASSDGGSYNEQFF; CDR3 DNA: TGTGCCAGCAGTGATGGGGGCTCCTACAATGAGCAGTTCTTC